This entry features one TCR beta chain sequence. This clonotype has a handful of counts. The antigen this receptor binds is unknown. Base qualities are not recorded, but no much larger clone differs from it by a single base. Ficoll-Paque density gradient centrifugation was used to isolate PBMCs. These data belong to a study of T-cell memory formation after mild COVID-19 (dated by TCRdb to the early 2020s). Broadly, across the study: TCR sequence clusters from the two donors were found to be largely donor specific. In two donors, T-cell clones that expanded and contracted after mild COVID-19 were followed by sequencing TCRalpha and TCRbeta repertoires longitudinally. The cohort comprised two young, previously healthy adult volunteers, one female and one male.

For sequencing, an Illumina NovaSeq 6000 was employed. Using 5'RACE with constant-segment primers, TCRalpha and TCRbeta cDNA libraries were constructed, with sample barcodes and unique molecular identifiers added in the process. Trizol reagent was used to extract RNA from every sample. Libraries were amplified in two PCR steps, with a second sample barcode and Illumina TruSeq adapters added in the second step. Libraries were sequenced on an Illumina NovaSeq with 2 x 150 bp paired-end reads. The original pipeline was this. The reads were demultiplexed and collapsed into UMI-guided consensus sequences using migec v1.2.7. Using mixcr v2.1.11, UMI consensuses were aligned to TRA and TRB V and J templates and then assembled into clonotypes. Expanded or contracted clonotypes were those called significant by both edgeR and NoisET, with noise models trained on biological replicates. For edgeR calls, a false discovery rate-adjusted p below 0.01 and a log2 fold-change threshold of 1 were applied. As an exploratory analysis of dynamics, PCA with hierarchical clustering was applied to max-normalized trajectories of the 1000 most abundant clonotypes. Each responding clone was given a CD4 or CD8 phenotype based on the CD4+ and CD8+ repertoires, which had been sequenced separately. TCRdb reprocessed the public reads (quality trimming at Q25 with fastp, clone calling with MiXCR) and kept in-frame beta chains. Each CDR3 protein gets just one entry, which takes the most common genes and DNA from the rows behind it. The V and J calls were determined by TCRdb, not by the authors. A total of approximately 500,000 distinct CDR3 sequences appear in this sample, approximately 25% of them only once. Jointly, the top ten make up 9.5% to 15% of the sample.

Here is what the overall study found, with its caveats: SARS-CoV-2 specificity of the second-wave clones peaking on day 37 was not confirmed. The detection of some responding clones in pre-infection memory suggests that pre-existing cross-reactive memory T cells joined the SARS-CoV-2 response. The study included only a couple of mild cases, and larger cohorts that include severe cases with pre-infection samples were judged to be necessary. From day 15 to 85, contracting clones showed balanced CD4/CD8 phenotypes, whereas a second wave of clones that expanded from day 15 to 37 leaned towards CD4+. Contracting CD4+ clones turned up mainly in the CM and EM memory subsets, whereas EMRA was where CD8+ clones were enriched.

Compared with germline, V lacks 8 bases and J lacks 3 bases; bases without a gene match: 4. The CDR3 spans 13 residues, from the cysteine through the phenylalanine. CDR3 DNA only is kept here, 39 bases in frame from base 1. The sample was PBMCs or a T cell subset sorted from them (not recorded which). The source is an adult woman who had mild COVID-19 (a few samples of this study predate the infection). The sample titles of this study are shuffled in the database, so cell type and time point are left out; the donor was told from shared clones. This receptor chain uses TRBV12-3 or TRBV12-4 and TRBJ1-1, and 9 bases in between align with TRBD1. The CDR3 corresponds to CASGWTGDTEAFF. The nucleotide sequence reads TGTGCCAGCGGCTGGACAGGGGACACTGAAGCTTTCTTT.